Presented here are 30 T cell receptor beta chains from one specimen sequenced in a study of long-term antiretroviral therapy in people with HIV. Assay version v3.0 of immunoSEQ was used, and it was run at survey level. Only in-frame clones appear in the TCRdb table, and some are missing; sequencing was by immunoSEQ multiplex PCR. Of about 38,000 clones in the sample, 65% to 90% were seen once. The sequenced sample was unsorted PBMCs, obtained 1.5 years after starting antiretroviral therapy. Receptor source: a man younger than 35 with HIV.

This clone was detected only once. The chain joins TRBV19 to TRBJ2-7, with 8 bases aligning to TRBD1. The CDR3 loop spans 13 amino acids. Germline V gives CDR1 LNHDA, CDR2 SQIVND (reference sequence). The V segment lost 8 bases and the J segment 4 bases; nucleotides outside the gene matches: 7. For the CDR3, the DNA is TGTGCCAGTGGGACAGGATTAAAATACGAGCAGTACTTC. This codes for CASGTGLKYEQYF. The complete variable domain, with remaining parts taken from reference TRBV19 and TRBJ2-7, reads DGGITQSPKYLFRKEGQNVTLSCEQNLNHDAMYWYRQDPGQGLRLIYYSQIVNDFQKGDIAEGYSVSREKKESFPLTVTSAQKNPTAFYLCASGTGLKYEQYFGPGTRLTVT.

The V call is TRBV2, the J call TRBJ1-4; D not certain. This CDR3 is 11 amino acids long. V lost 6 bases and J 2 bases, leaving 1 base between the germline ends. Per the germline V gene, CDR1 is SNHLY and CDR2 is FYNNEI. CDR3 in DNA: TGTGCCAGCAGGACTAATGAAAAACTGTTTTTT. Translating it yields CASRTNEKLFF.

This clone has more than one count but fewer than ten. The rearrangement joins TRBV28 to TRBJ1-3; 7 bases fit TRBD1. The trim removed 10 bases at V and 6 bases at J, leaving 9 bases unmatched. In germline, CDR1 is MDHEN, CDR2 SYDVKM. CDR3 length: 13 amino acids. CDR3 region: CATRDSLVNTIYF. The CDR3 DNA reads TGTGCCACCAGGGACAGTCTTGTAAACACCATATATTTT.

This clone was detected once. V gene TRBV4-1 combines with J gene TRBJ2-7, with TRBD2 matching over 10 bases. CDR3 length equals 15 residues. V was pared by 1 base and J by 5 bases, with 5 bases of the junction left unmatched. The germline CDR1 and CDR2 sequences are MGHRA and YSYEKL. The CDR3 loop is CASSQGSGRADEQYF. The CDR3 nucleotides are TGCGCCAGCAGCCAAGGAAGCGGGAGGGCCGACGAGCAGTACTTC.

The V and J genes are TRBV4-3 and TRBJ1-1; 8 nucleotides agree with TRBD1. CDR1 and CDR2 from the germline V gene are LGHNA and YSLEER. The CDR3 length is 17 residues. V lost 1 base, J lost 3 bases, and 10 bases stayed unmatched. This chain's CDR3 is CASSQGAYRGSDTEAFF. The DNA of the CDR3 is TGCGCCAGCAGCCAAGGCGCCTACAGGGGGTCCGACACTGAAGCTTTCTTT.

The chain combines TRBV7-9 with TRBJ2-7; no definite D call. Germline CDR1 is SEHNR and CDR2 is FQNEAQ (reference sequence). Trimming took off 6 bases at V and 1 base at J, with 7 bases between the two ends. The CDR3 spans 12 residues. The CDR3 region is CASRAVSYEQYF. CDR3 in DNA: TGTGCCAGCAGAGCTGTATCCTACGAGCAGTACTTC.

The chain is built from TRBV18 and TRBJ2-5; 12 bases line up with TRBD1. V was clipped by 3 bases and J by 6 bases; unmatched bases: 11. In germline, CDR1 is KGHSH, CDR2 LQKENI. The CDR3 totals 17 residues. The CDR3 loop reads CASSPAGTGGAGQTQYF. CDR3 coding DNA: TGTGCCAGCTCACCGGCCGGGACAGGGGGCGCCGGGCAGACCCAGTACTTC.

The chain recombines TRBV21-1 with TRBJ2-7; TRBD2, as called in the table, went unchecked against the DNA. TRBV21-1 is a known pseudogene. The CDR3 sequence is 14 residues long. The CDR3 DNA sequence: TGTGCCAGCAGCAAAGTACTAGCGGTTTACGAGCAGTACTTC. Translating it yields CASSKVLAVYEQYF.

The chain carries TRBV7-2 and TRBJ2-7; D gene unclear. The germline CDR1 and CDR2 sequences are SGHTA and FQGNSA. This CDR3 contains 13 residues. Deletions cut 1 base from V and 5 bases from J, with 9 bases between. CDR3 protein: CASSLGVGNEQYF. CDR3 in DNA: TGTGCCAGCAGCTTAGGTGTAGGGAACGAGCAGTACTTC.

V is TRBV18 and J is TRBJ1-1; perhaps TRBD1 as D (6 bases). The germline V and J ends were trimmed by 1 base and 4 bases, with 13 bases remaining between them. Germline V gives CDR1 KGHSH, CDR2 LQKENI. This CDR3 is built from 15 residues. This chain's CDR3 is CASSPQGGLGTEAFF. CDR3 coding DNA: TGTGCCAGCTCACCACAGGGGGGGCTGGGCACTGAAGCTTTCTTT. Variable domain in full (rest from reference TRBV18 and TRBJ1-1): NAGVMQNPRHLVRRRGQEARLRCSPMKGHSHVYWYRQLPEEGLKFMVYLQKENIIDESGMPKERFSAEFPKEGPSILRIQQVVRGDSAAYFCASSPQGGLGTEAFFGQGTRLTVV.

V and J are TRBV6-1 and TRBJ2-1; D unresolved. Trimming removed 1 base from V and 4 bases from J, with 5 bases in between. This CDR3 contains 13 residues. Germline lookup yields CDR1 MNHNS and CDR2 SASEGT. In nucleotides, the CDR3 is TGTGCCAGCAGTGAAGGGGCTTACAATGAGCAGTTCTTC. It encodes CASSEGAYNEQFF.

The rearrangement uses TRBV6-5 and TRBJ2-7; the D gene is possibly TRBD1 (6 bases). V shed 6 bases and J shed 4 bases, with 19 bases lying between them. Germline V gene data show CDR1 as MNHEY and CDR2 as SVGAGI. This CDR3 is built from 15 residues. The CDR3 protein is CASRDRPPGIYEQYF. The CDR3 DNA sequence: TGTGCCAGCAGAGACAGGCCTCCAGGAATATACGAGCAGTACTTC.

CDR3 in DNA: TGTGCCAGCTCACCACCTCCGCGGGAGGGCCGAAACGAGCAGTACTTC. It specifies CASSPPPREGRNEQYF. The gene calls are TRBV18 and TRBJ2-7; 9 bases line up with TRBD2. This CDR3 has 16 amino acids. Trimming took 0 bases from V and 5 from J; bases not matched to a gene: 8. CDR1 and CDR2 (germline): KGHSH, LQKENI.

The count of this clone is one. The chain joins TRBV18 to TRBJ1-5; D gene unclear. V lost 6 bases and J 2 bases, leaving 11 bases between the germline ends. Germline loops: CDR1 KGHSH, CDR2 LQKENI. The CDR3 extends over 14 amino acids. For the CDR3, the DNA is TGTGCCAGCTCCCAAAGTCTGGGCAATCAGCCCCAGCATTTT. Amino acids: CASSQSLGNQPQHF.

The J gene is TRBJ1-1, the V gene TRBV2; 12 bases are a match to TRBD1. The V segment lost 11 bases and the J segment 0 bases; nucleotides outside the gene matches: 4. The CDR3 covers 14 residues. Germline V CDR1 and CDR2: SNHLY, FYNNEI. Here the CDR3 reads CADGTGGLNTEAFF. The CDR3 DNA reads TGTGCCGACGGGACAGGGGGCCTGAACACTGAAGCTTTCTTT.

The chain couples TRBV7-2 to TRBJ2-5, with 8 bases aligning to TRBD1. Germline V gene data show CDR1 as SGHTA and CDR2 as FQGNSA. After removal of 5 bases from V and 2 bases from J, the junction contained 7 bases not matched to a gene. CDR3 length: 15 amino acids. Here the CDR3 DNA reads TGTGCCAGCAGCCCCGACAGGGGTCGACAAGAGACCCAGTACTTC. Protein: CASSPDRGRQETQYF.

The genes are TRBV28 and TRBJ1-5, with TRBD1 matching over 8 bases. V was clipped by 5 bases and J by 4 bases; unmatched bases: 4. Looked up from germline, CDR1 is MDHEN and CDR2 is SYDVKM. This CDR3 has 14 amino acids. This CDR3 is CASSPGQENQPQHF. For the CDR3, the DNA is TGTGCCAGCAGTCCGGGACAGGAGAATCAGCCCCAGCATTTT. Full variable domain (rest looked up from reference TRBV28 and TRBJ1-5): DVKVTQSSRYLVKRTGEKVFLECVQDMDHENMFWYRQDPGLGLRLIYFSYDVKMKEKGDIPEGYSVSREKKERFSLILESASTNQTSMYLCASSPGQENQPQHFGDGTRLSIL.

V gene TRBV7-8 combines with J gene TRBJ2-1; 10 bases fit TRBD2. The CDR3 is made up of 17 amino acids. V was pared by 8 bases and J by 5 bases, with 15 bases of the junction left unmatched. The germline V gene has CDR1 SGHVS and CDR2 FQNEAQ. The CDR3 is CASGQGSLAGANNEQFF. The CDR3 nucleotides are TGTGCCAGCGGGCAGGGGTCCCTAGCGGGGGCGAACAATGAGCAGTTCTTC. The variable domain in full, with the rest retrieved from reference TRBV7-8 and TRBJ2-1, is GAGVSQSPRYKVAKRGQDVALRCDPISGHVSLFWYQQALGQGPEFLTYFQNEAQLDKSGLPSDRFFAERPEGSVSTLKIQRTQQEDSAVYLCASGQGSLAGANNEQFFGPGTRLTVL.

This clone came up once. The CDR3 loop reads CASSSPGTSFRELFF. CDR3 bases: TGTGCCAGCAGTTCCCCCGGGACTAGCTTCCGGGAGCTGTTTTTT. V gene TRBV6-5 combines with J gene TRBJ2-2; 9 nucleotides line up with TRBD2. CDR1 is MNHEY, CDR2 SVGAGI, per germline. This CDR3 comprises 15 residues. J was trimmed by 9 bases and V by 4 bases; bases with no gene match: 9.

The rearrangement links TRBV11-3 to TRBJ2-2; D may match TRBD1 or TRBD2 (5 bases each). Germline CDR1 and CDR2: SGHNT and YENEEA. Trimming removed 2 bases at V and 12 bases at J, with 10 bases between. The CDR3 length is 12 residues. The CDR3 coding sequence is TGTGCCAGCAGCTTAAGGAAGGGACAGCTGTTTTTT. It yields the protein CASSLRKGQLFF.

The chain recombines TRBV28 with TRBJ2-1, with D possibly being TRBD2 (6 bases). V gave up 5 bases and J gave up 0 bases, with 14 bases separating them. CDR3 length: 16 amino acids. Germline loops: CDR1 MDHEN, CDR2 SYDVKM. The CDR3 bases are TGTGCCAGCAGTATATCACTCGGGAGCTCCTACAATGAGCAGTTCTTC. It is translated as CASSISLGSSYNEQFF.

The chain combines TRBV7-2 with TRBJ2-7; TRBD2 matches 8 bases. CDR3 length equals 14 residues. Germline CDR1 reads SGHTA; CDR2 reads FQGNSA. J lost 7 bases, V lost 5 bases, and 10 bases had no gene match. For the CDR3, the DNA is TGTGCCAGCAGCCCTCGGGAGGGCCTGGGGGAGCAGTACTTC. Protein product: CASSPREGLGEQYF.

The rearrangement joins TRBV6-1 to TRBJ1-1, with unresolved D. Germline V lookup: CDR1 MNHNS, CDR2 SASEGT. The CDR3 totals 13 residues. Trimming removed 3 bases from V and 0 bases from J, with 5 bases in between. CDR3 DNA: TGTGCCAGCAGTGATACAGTGAACACTGAAGCTTTCTTT. This sequence encodes CASSDTVNTEAFF.

This sequence joins TRBV9 and TRBJ2-7; 10 bases line up with TRBD2. The germline V gene encodes CDR1 SGDLS and CDR2 YYNGEE. With 8 bases clipped from V and 7 bases from J, the junction kept 9 bases outside the gene matches. The CDR3 sequence is 13 residues long. CDR3 sequence: CASGAGGLREQYF. CDR3 sequence (DNA): TGTGCCAGTGGAGCGGGAGGGCTGCGGGAGCAGTACTTC.

This sequence joins TRBV2 and TRBJ1-5; D gene unclear. Trimming shortened V by 0 bases and J by 1 base, and 10 bases separated the two germline ends. The CDR3 spans 16 residues. Germline CDR1 reads SNHLY; CDR2 reads FYNNEI. This chain's CDR3 is CASSEAGSMSNQPQHF. The DNA for the CDR3 is TGTGCCAGCAGTGAAGCTGGCAGTATGAGCAATCAGCCCCAGCATTTT.

This clone was detected only once. The chain uses TRBV9 and TRBJ2-1; 7 nucleotides line up with TRBD2. Trimming took 7 bases from V and 9 from J; bases not matched to a gene: 4. There are 11 residues in the CDR3. Germline V gene sequence: CDR1 SGDLS, CDR2 YYNGEE. This CDR3 reads CASGGGFEQFF. CDR3 DNA sequence: TGTGCCAGCGGGGGGGGGTTTGAGCAGTTCTTC.

This rearrangement joins TRBV2 to TRBJ1-1, with no clear D. The germline V and J ends were trimmed by 4 bases and 4 bases, with 13 bases remaining between them. From germline, CDR1 is SNHLY and CDR2 FYNNEI. This CDR3 comprises 14 residues. In nucleotides, the CDR3 is TGTGCCAGCAGTGGAAGAAAGGGAGGCACTGAAGCTTTCTTT. This codes for CASSGRKGGTEAFF.

This chain uses TRBV6-1 with TRBJ1-3; D is unclear. The CDR3 has 13 residues. V lost 6 bases to trimming and J lost 1 base, with 7 bases between them. CDR1 MNHNS and CDR2 SASEGT come from the germline V gene. The CDR3 nucleotides read TGTGCCAGCAGCCCTTTGTCTGGAAACACCATATATTTT. Its translation is CASSPLSGNTIYF.

The chain has TRBV5-4 and TRBJ2-1, with D unresolved. The V end lost 0 bases, the J end lost 3 bases, and 10 bases lay between the germline ends. Germline loops: CDR1 SGHNT, CDR2 YYREEE (reference sequence). The CDR3 runs 15 residues. CDR3 protein: CASSLESGYYNEQFF. The CDR3 DNA follows: TGTGCCAGCAGCTTGGAGTCCGGGTACTACAATGAGCAGTTCTTC.

The chain employs TRBV10-3 and TRBJ2-3; 9 bases align to TRBD1. Germline V gene sequence: CDR1 ENHRY, CDR2 SYGVKD. The CDR3 spans 15 residues. V shed 4 bases, J shed 3 bases, and the junction held 5 bases outside the gene matches. CDR3 sequence: CAISVNRGPTDTQYF. CDR3 in DNA: TGTGCCATCAGTGTAAACAGGGGGCCGACAGATACGCAGTATTTT.